Shown below are 13 T cell receptor beta chains from a single sample sequenced in a study of blood T cell repertoires in COVID-19 (TCRdb year 2020). Library construction relied on the immunoSEQ multiplex PCR assay. This is the immuneACCESS table as TCRdb keeps it, with only in-frame sequences that have V and J called. A part of the clones is gone; compared with another copy, unresolved V genes explain less than half, and the rest is unexplained. The sample yields 400,000 to 500,000 clones; 70% to 90% were counted once. The ten largest clonotypes hold 1.4% of the sample. Input material: peripheral blood. These receptors originate from a woman in her twenties or thirties with active or convalescent COVID-19.

This chain uses TRBV20-1 with TRBJ2-5; D gene ambiguous. Trimming stripped 7 bases from V and 7 bases from J, with 7 bases between. The CDR3 consists of 9 residues. In germline, CDR1 is DFQATT, CDR2 SNEGSKA (reference sequence). The DNA for the CDR3 is TGCAGTGTCTCGTCGACCCAGTACTTC. It specifies CSVSSTQYF.

This clone turned up a few times. The J gene is TRBJ1-4, the V gene TRBV5-1; no reliable D call. The CDR3 extends over 15 amino acids. Trimming cost V 0 bases and J 4 bases, with 10 bases left between them. Germline V lookup: CDR1 SGHRS, CDR2 YFSETQ. CDR3 protein: CASSLAPSDNEKLFF. DNA of the CDR3: TGCGCCAGCAGCTTGGCCCCGAGCGATAATGAAAAACTGTTTTTT.

The J gene is TRBJ2-1, the V gene TRBV4-1, with TRBD2 identical over 8 bases. Germline V CDR1 and CDR2: MGHRA, YSYEKL. V dropped 0 bases and J dropped 9; count of bases not matched to a gene: 19. The CDR3 extends over 19 amino acids. The CDR3, as DNA: TGCGCCAGCAGCCAAGATAGAATTTCCTGGCTAGCGGGTAAAAGTGAGCAGTTCTTC. This codes for CASSQDRISWLAGKSEQFF.

The rearrangement uses TRBV4-1 and TRBJ1-2, with D tentatively TRBD1 (5 bases). The V and J ends lost 1 base and 8 bases respectively, with 20 bases between them. The germline V gene encodes CDR1 MGHRA and CDR2 YSYEKL. The CDR3 is made up of 16 amino acids. The CDR3 DNA reads as TGCGCCAGCAGCCAAGTGGAAGGATGGGGCCTGGGGGGCTACACCTTC. Protein: CASSQVEGWGLGGYTF.

The chain couples TRBV5-1 to TRBJ1-1; TRBD1 might be the D (6 bases). This CDR3 comprises 14 residues. Germline loops: CDR1 SGHRS, CDR2 YFSETQ. With 3 bases removed from V and 2 bases from J, the gap between germline ends came to 11 bases. The CDR3 is CASSSGHSNTEAFF. DNA of the CDR3: TGCGCCAGCAGCTCGGGACACTCAAACACTGAAGCTTTCTTT.

V is TRBV9 and J is TRBJ1-1, with a tentative D call TRBD1 (6 bases). Germline CDR1 SGDLS, CDR2 YYNGEE. The CDR3 totals 14 residues. V was cut by 2 bases and J by 5 bases, with 13 bases left in between. The CDR3 DNA sequence: TGTGCCAGCAGCGTGTCCCGAGGGGGAACTGAAGCTTTCTTT. Translation: CASSVSRGGTEAFF.

This clone is a singleton in its sample. The rearrangement links TRBV13 to TRBJ1-1; TRBD1 is a possible D gene (6 bases). The V gene's germline CDR1 is PRHDT and CDR2 FYEKMQ (reference sequence). This CDR3 spans 14 amino acids. V dropped 5 bases and J dropped 8 bases, with 18 bases sitting between them. The CDR3 loop reads CASSGTLPHWEAFF. The CDR3 DNA reads as TGTGCCAGCAGCGGGACACTCCCCCACTGGGAAGCTTTCTTT.

The genes are TRBV19 and TRBJ2-5, with TRBD2 identical over 7 bases. Germline loops: CDR1 LNHDA, CDR2 SQIVND (reference sequence). V lost 6 bases, J lost 0 bases, and 1 base stayed unmatched. This CDR3 has 13 amino acids. The CDR3 here is CASSLADQETQYF. The CDR3 region has the DNA TGTGCCAGTAGCCTAGCGGACCAAGAGACCCAGTACTTC.

This clone was seen ten or more times. The identical CDR3 is also encoded by other nucleotide sequences in the sample. The chain combines TRBV3-1 (or the pseudogene TRBV3-2) with TRBJ1-2; 7 positions agree with TRBD1. CDR1 and CDR2 (germline): LGHDT, YNNKEL (reference sequence). There are 14 residues in the CDR3. The V and J ends lost 4 bases and 4 bases, in that order; junction bases with no gene match: 6. The CDR3 here is CASSPRQGSYGYTF. The DNA of the CDR3 is TGTGCCAGCAGCCCCAGACAGGGTAGCTATGGCTACACCTTC.

The chain employs TRBV6-5 and TRBJ2-7; 13 nucleotides agree with TRBD2. After removal of 6 bases from V and 4 bases from J, the junction contained 6 bases not matched to a gene. Per the germline V gene, CDR1 is MNHEY and CDR2 is SVGAGI. CDR3 size: 15 residues. In DNA form, the CDR3 reads TGTGCCAGCAGGGCGGGACTAGCGGGGAGGTACGAGCAGTACTTC. This codes for CASRAGLAGRYEQYF.

The chain couples TRBV6-5 to TRBJ1-1, with D uncertain. The germline V and J ends were trimmed by 2 bases and 4 bases, with 8 bases remaining between them. The CDR3 totals 13 residues. The germline V gene has CDR1 MNHEY and CDR2 SVGAGI. The CDR3 loop reads CASSYGPGTEAFF. In nucleotides, the CDR3 is TGTGCCAGCAGTTACGGCCCGGGCACTGAAGCTTTCTTT.

The V gene is TRBV5-4, the J gene TRBJ1-2; D is perhaps TRBD1 (6 bases). Germline assignment: CDR1 SGHNT and CDR2 YYREEE (reference sequence). The ends were cut back, 2 bases at V and 4 bases at J, with 12 bases in the middle. CDR3 length: 14 residues. The CDR3 reads CASSFGGLGYGYTF. The CDR3 DNA sequence: TGTGCCAGCAGCTTCGGGGGGCTCGGCTATGGCTACACCTTC.

V gene TRBV7-9 combines with J gene TRBJ1-3; no definite D call. With 5 bases removed from V and 4 bases from J, the gap between germline ends came to 18 bases. This CDR3 has 16 amino acids. The germline CDR1 and CDR2 sequences are SEHNR and FQNEAQ (reference sequence). CDR3 amino acids: CASSPPGESAGNTIYF. Here the CDR3 DNA reads TGTGCCAGCAGCCCCCCGGGAGAATCGGCAGGAAACACCATATATTTT.